Sequencing of this T cell receptor (beta chain) was carried out in a study of cytomegalovirus exposure and HLA in healthy donors. Points from the study as a whole: Excluded were some V segments that proved indistinguishable, including TRBV6-2 and TRBV6-3.

As for this clone: What it binds is unknown.

V shed 5 bases and J 3 bases; nucleotides not matched to a gene: 8. CDR1 is SEHNR, CDR2 FQNEAQ, per germline (reference sequence). The CDR3 totals 17 residues. As for the donors, each was a healthy bone marrow donor. The PCR was carried out with 60 Vbeta primers and 13 Jbeta primers. Produced via immunoSEQ multiplex PCR; TCRdb's table is partial and in-frame only. The sample carries some 120,000 clones, over 15% recorded once. This receptor was taken from a woman under 30 in good health and CMV-seronegative. The J gene is TRBJ2-5, the V gene TRBV7-9; 14 bases are a match to TRBD2. The sequenced sample was PBMCs. CDR3 sequence: CASSPGTSGGQKETQYF. CDR3 nucleotides: TGTGCCAGCAGCCCCGGGACTAGCGGGGGCCAGAAAGAGACCCAGTACTTC.